The 17 T cell receptor beta chains below come from one sample, sequenced in a study of blood T cell repertoires in COVID-19. TCRdb's copy holds only in-frame clones and misses some; the assay was immunoSEQ multiplex PCR. The sample includes 150,000 to 200,000 clones, approximately 85% of them seen just once. Sequencing was carried out using PBMCs or T cells enriched from blood (not recorded which). These receptor sequences come from a woman under 30 who had recovered from COVID-19.

The chain combines TRBV7-8 with TRBJ1-2; a weak D match, TRBD1 (6 bases). Germline CDR1 is SGHVS and CDR2 is FQNEAQ. Trimming left V 0 bases short and J 7 bases short, with 12 bases between. The CDR3 totals 14 residues. CDR3 in amino acids: CASSLAMGALGYTF. CDR3 bases: TGTGCCAGCAGCTTAGCGATGGGGGCGCTTGGCTACACCTTC. The variable domain in full, with the rest retrieved from reference TRBV7-8 and TRBJ1-2, is GAGVSQSPRYKVAKRGQDVALRCDPISGHVSLFWYQQALGQGPEFLTYFQNEAQLDKSGLPSDRFFAERPEGSVSTLKIQRTQQEDSAVYLCASSLAMGALGYTFGSGTRLTVV.

This chain uses TRBV5-6 with TRBJ1-1; 9 bases fit TRBD1. The CDR3 is made up of 18 amino acids. From germline, CDR1 is SGHDT and CDR2 YYEEEE. The V gene end was trimmed by 1 base and the J gene end by 3 bases; junction bases not matched to a gene: 13. CDR3 sequence (DNA): TGTGCCAGCAGCTTGTTCTTGGGACAGGGAACGAGGGACACTGAAGCTTTCTTT. Translation: CASSLFLGQGTRDTEAFF.

The chain joins TRBV6-6 to TRBJ1-6; D remains ambiguous. Trimming took 7 bases from V and 7 from J, leaving 8 bases between them. The CDR3 has 12 amino acids. Germline lookup yields CDR1 MNHNY and CDR2 SVGAGI (reference sequence). The CDR3 bases are TGTGCCAGCACGGAGTTAAATTCACCCCTCCACTTT. It translates to CASTELNSPLHF.

This sequence joins TRBV28 and TRBJ2-7; D may be TRBD1 (6 bases). The CDR3 extends over 16 amino acids. The ends were cut back, 2 bases at V and 5 bases at J, with 19 bases in the middle. The germline CDR1 and CDR2 sequences are MDHEN and SYDVKM. The CDR3 region has the DNA TGTGCCAGCAGTTTACGGCGCTCAGGGGTAGGGGACGAGCAGTACTTC. It yields the protein CASSLRRSGVGDEQYF.

V and J are TRBV12-3 or TRBV12-4 and TRBJ2-7; TRBD1 agrees at 7 bases. The CDR3 has 13 amino acids. Trimming took 6 bases from V and 5 from J; bases not matched to a gene: 7. The CDR3 DNA follows: TGTGCCAGCAGCCTTAGGGGGCTGAACGAGCAGTACTTC. This translates into CASSLRGLNEQYF.

The chain is built from TRBV7-3 and TRBJ1-6, with D tentatively TRBD1 (5 bases). V was pared by 4 bases and J by 6 bases, with 16 bases between. The germline V gene encodes CDR1 SGHTA and CDR2 FQGTGA. CDR3 length equals 16 residues. The DNA of the CDR3 is TGTGCCAGCAGCTCTAGGGGCGCTTCTCTTAATTCACCCCTCCACTTT. It yields the protein CASSSRGASLNSPLHF.

This clone was observed a few times. V is TRBV10-1 and J is TRBJ1-1, with 7 bases lining up with TRBD1. J lost 7 bases, V lost 5 bases, and 16 bases had no gene match. CDR1 and CDR2 (germline): WNHNN, SYGVQD (reference sequence). This CDR3 has 16 amino acids. CDR3 in amino acids: CASSIGQGESKFEAFF. The CDR3 DNA reads as TGCGCCAGCAGTATCGGGCAGGGGGAATCAAAATTTGAAGCTTTCTTT.

The chain carries TRBV28 and TRBJ1-6, with a possible D match to TRBD1 (6 bases). The CDR3 has 15 amino acids. V was pared by 5 bases and J by 6 bases, with 14 bases between. The germline V gene has CDR1 MDHEN and CDR2 SYDVKM. The CDR3 here is CASSPWDIANSPLHF. Written as DNA, the CDR3 is TGTGCCAGCAGTCCTTGGGACATCGCTAATTCACCCCTCCACTTT.

V and J are TRBV19 and TRBJ1-5; D ambiguous. Between the trimmed V and J ends, which lost 3 bases and 4 bases, there was a span of 13 bases. The CDR3 is made up of 15 amino acids. Per germline, CDR1 LNHDA and CDR2 SQIVND (reference sequence). The CDR3 DNA is TGTGCCAGTAGTATCGGGGAAAAAATTAATCAGCCCCAGCATTTT. It specifies CASSIGEKINQPQHF.

This clone has more than one count but fewer than ten. The chain carries TRBV4-2 and TRBJ2-1; 7 positions agree with TRBD2. The CDR3 loop spans 17 amino acids. V dropped 0 bases and J dropped 0; count of bases not matched to a gene: 5. Germline CDR1 reads LGHNA; CDR2 reads YNFKEQ. CDR3 residues: CASSQDSGGVSYNEQFF. CDR3 DNA sequence: TGTGCCAGCAGCCAAGATTCGGGAGGTGTCTCCTACAATGAGCAGTTCTTC.

The chain employs TRBV30 and TRBJ1-2, with D uncertain. The germline V gene has CDR1 GTSNPN and CDR2 SVGIG (reference sequence). V dropped 5 bases and J dropped 4 bases, with 14 bases sitting between them. CDR3 length: 13 residues. As DNA, the CDR3 is TGTGCCTGGGTGCATCCCGCGGGCTATGGCTACACCTTC. As protein: CAWVHPAGYGYTF.

The chain combines TRBV10-1 with TRBJ2-7, with TRBD1 identical over 9 bases. Germline assignment: CDR1 WNHNN and CDR2 SYGVQD (reference sequence). Trimming removed 2 bases from V and 6 bases from J; junction bases left unmatched: 8. The CDR3 consists of 15 residues. The CDR3 is CASSEIPGQGGEQYF. DNA for the CDR3: TGCGCCAGCAGTGAGATCCCGGGACAGGGTGGCGAGCAGTACTTC.

The CDR3: CATSRDWAVHGYTF. The CDR3 DNA follows: TGTGCCACCAGCAGAGATTGGGCCGTTCATGGCTACACCTTC. V is TRBV15 and J is TRBJ1-2; no firm D call. V gave up 0 bases and J gave up 6 bases, with 11 bases separating them. Germline assignment: CDR1 LNHNV and CDR2 YYDKDF (reference sequence). The CDR3 runs 14 residues.

The gene calls are TRBV7-3 and TRBJ2-1, with TRBD2 matching over 7 bases. Germline assignment: CDR1 SGHTA and CDR2 FQGTGA. J was trimmed by 2 bases and V by 5 bases; bases with no gene match: 3. The CDR3 covers 14 residues. CDR3 in DNA: TGTGCCAGCAGCGTTGCGGGAGCCTACAATGAGCAGTTCTTC. Residues: CASSVAGAYNEQFF.

This sequence joins TRBV3-1 (or the pseudogene TRBV3-2) and TRBJ2-7; D gene ambiguous. V was clipped by 5 bases and J by 2 bases, with 16 bases between them. Germline CDR1 LGHDT, CDR2 YNNKEL (reference sequence). The CDR3 is made up of 15 amino acids. CDR3 in amino acids: CASSATVYITYEQYF. The CDR3 bases are TGTGCCAGCAGCGCCACAGTATACATCACCTACGAGCAGTACTTC.

The chain has TRBV5-1 and TRBJ2-3; TRBD2 aligns across 13 bases. CDR3 length: 16 residues. The V gene's germline CDR1 is SGHRS and CDR2 YFSETQ. With V trimmed by 4 bases and J by 3 bases, 5 bases remained unmatched. CDR3 residues: CASSTGLAGITDTQYF. The CDR3 DNA is TGCGCCAGCAGCACGGGACTAGCGGGAATAACAGATACGCAGTATTTT.

V is TRBV5-4 and J is TRBJ1-1; weak D call: TRBD1 (6 bases). This CDR3 region has 15 residues. V lost 5 bases and J lost 4, with 18 bases in between. Germline V CDR1 and CDR2: SGHNT, YYREEE (reference sequence). Written as DNA, the CDR3 is TGTGCCAGCAGGGGACATTCCGGGGGGCGCACTGAAGCTTTCTTT. Its protein is CASRGHSGGRTEAFF.